A single sample gave rise to the 6 T cell receptor beta chains below, sequenced in a study of T cells in Graves' hyperthyroidism and ophthalmopathy. Amplification yielded TCR beta CDR3 regions, with RNA transcripts as the source. The HTBI set primed first-round TCR CDR3 RT-PCR. TCRdb re-called the multiplex PCR reads through MiXCR, storing one row per CDR3 protein. The sample shows approximately 300,000 distinct CDR3 sequences, around a sixth of them seen only once. Source material: blood. Receptor source: a man aged 30-40 years with Graves' hyperthyroidism.

This clonotype was observed many times. This chain uses TRBV30 with TRBJ2-7; no definite D call. V lost 1 base to trimming and J lost 4 bases, with 11 bases between them. This CDR3 is built from 13 residues. Germline-derived CDR1 and CDR2 are GTSNPN and SVGIG (reference sequence). The CDR3 sequence is CAWSDLGGYEQYF. CDR3 nucleotide sequence: TGTGCCTGGAGTGATTTGGGCGGATACGAGCAGTACTTC.

This clonotype was recorded at least ten times. The chain joins TRBV12-3 or TRBV12-4 to TRBJ2-1, with 7 bases lining up with TRBD2. The CDR3 contains 15 residues. V lost 6 bases to trimming and J lost 6 bases; unmatched junction nucleotides: 11. This CDR3 is CASSRLEAGVNEQFF. DNA for the CDR3: TGTGCCAGCAGCCGCTTGGAGGCGGGGGTCAATGAGCAGTTCTTC.

This clonotype has only a few counts. The genes are TRBV9 and TRBJ2-1; 9 bases are shared with TRBD2. This CDR3 is 16 amino acids long. V gave up 3 bases and J gave up 6 bases; unmatched junction bases: 10. From germline, CDR1 is SGDLS and CDR2 YYNGEE. CDR3 sequence reads: CASSGNLAGFINEQFF. CDR3 nucleotides: TGTGCCAGCAGCGGTAACCTAGCGGGATTCATCAATGAGCAGTTCTTC.

This clonotype has at least ten counts. CDR3 DNA: TGTGCCAGCAGTGCTAGCGGACCCTGGAATGAGCAGTTCTTC. Its translation is CASSASGPWNEQFF. V is TRBV2 and J is TRBJ2-1; 7 nucleotides match TRBD2. The CDR3 consists of 14 residues. Unmatched junction bases numbered 7, after V lost 4 bases and J lost 7 bases. Germline V gene sequence: CDR1 SNHLY, CDR2 FYNNEI.

This clonotype has a count of ten or more. The chain combines TRBV7-8 with TRBJ1-1; TRBD1 might be the D (5 bases). Germline CDR1 and CDR2: SGHVS and FQNEAQ. V dropped 5 bases and J dropped 1 base, with 11 bases sitting between them. CDR3 size: 14 residues. The CDR3 DNA sequence: TGTGCCAGCAGCCGAAGGGACCCGAACACTGAAGCTTTCTTT. This encodes CASSRRDPNTEAFF.

This chain joins TRBV6-1 and TRBJ2-5, with 9 bases that match TRBD1. The CDR3 spans 16 residues. Germline V gene data show CDR1 as MNHNS and CDR2 as SASEGT. The J segment lost 4 bases and the V segment lost 3 bases, leaving 9 bases of the junction unmatched. CDR3 sequence reads: CASSDLRDRARETQYF. The CDR3 DNA sequence: TGTGCCAGCAGTGATTTGCGGGACAGGGCCCGAGAGACCCAGTACTTC.